These T cell receptor beta chains were read from a single sample in a study of T-cell memory formation after mild COVID-19. MiXCR, applied by TCRdb to the 5' RACE reads, yields one record per CDR3 protein. Here the sample spans roughly 190,000 distinct CDR3 sequences, around 30% being singletons. Sequences were obtained from PBMCs or a T cell subset sorted from them (not recorded which). The receptors were gathered from an adult woman who had mild COVID-19 (a few samples of this study predate the infection). Cell type and time point are not known. CDR3s include the opening cysteine and the closing phenylalanine or tryptophan. Each record gives: clone size, D gene, J gene, V gene, CDR3 protein, CDR3 DNA. D genes are given only for firm matches. Not all rows give a size; the values are once, few, many and, for expanded clones, a class.

>NA|NA|TRBJ1-1|TRBV11-2
CASSALQGKNTEAFF
TGTGCCAGCAGCGCCCTACAGGGAAAGAACACTGAAGCTTTCTTT
>few|TRBD2|TRBJ2-7|TRBV7-2
CASSRSLRLAGDEQYF
TGTGCCAGCAGCCGGAGTCTACGACTAGCGGGAGACGAGCAGTACTTC
>NA|TRBD2|TRBJ2-2|TRBV6-5
CASSETSGRAVPGELFF
TGTGCCAGCAGCGAGACTAGCGGGAGGGCCGTTCCCGGGGAGCTGTTTTTT
>few|NA|TRBJ2-2|TRBV2
CASSVSGFFTGELFF
TGTGCCAGCAGTGTGTCGGGATTCTTCACCGGGGAGCTGTTTTTT
>few|TRBD1|TRBJ1-5|TRBV27
CASSFSRQGGQPQHF
TGTGCCAGCAGTTTTTCCCGACAGGGGGGACAGCCCCAGCATTTT
>NA|NA|TRBJ1-1|TRBV7-2
CASSPDRQNTEAFF
TGTGCCAGCAGCCCAGACAGGCAGAACACTGAAGCTTTCTTT
>many|NA|TRBJ2-3|TRBV20-1
CSARHQWLTDTQYF
TGCAGTGCCCGCCACCAGTGGTTGACAGATACGCAGTATTTT
>NA|NA|TRBJ1-2|TRBV7-9
CASTVDPRGYTF
TGTGCCAGCACTGTGGACCCACGAGGCTACACCTTC
>few|NA|TRBJ2-1|TRBV7-7
CASSLVSGSSYNEQFF
TGTGCTAGCAGCTTAGTTTCAGGGAGCTCCTACAATGAGCAGTTCTTC
>NA|NA|TRBJ1-1|TRBV5-1
CATSKGQPNTEAFF
TGCGCCACCAGCAAAGGACAGCCGAACACTGAAGCTTTCTTT
>few|TRBD1|TRBJ1-4|TRBV6-1
CASMTGATNEKLFF
TGTGCCAGCATGACAGGGGCAACTAATGAAAAACTGTTTTTT
>NA|NA|TRBJ2-7|TRBV10-3
CAIGSRDEQYF
TGTGCCATCGGAAGTCGTGACGAGCAGTACTTC
>NA|NA|TRBJ1-1|TRBV18
CASSPSVWAPAFF
TGTGCCAGCTCACCGTCGGTTTGGGCGCCAGCTTTCTTT
>NA|TRBD1|TRBJ2-7|TRBV11-2
CASSSDRGNYEQYF
TGTGCCAGCAGCTCCGACAGGGGAAACTACGAGCAGTACTTC
>few|TRBD2|TRBJ2-1|TRBV10-3
CAISDPPGGGSNEQFF
TGTGCCATCAGTGATCCCCCCGGGGGGGGAAGCAATGAGCAGTTCTTC
>NA|NA|TRBJ1-6|TRBV9
CASSVGSGKRNSPLHF
TGTGCCAGCAGCGTTGGCTCTGGGAAGAGGAATTCACCCCTCCACTTT
>NA|NA|TRBJ2-1|TRBV12-3/TRBV12-4
CASSLGANEQFF
TGTGCCAGCAGTTTAGGTGCCAATGAGCAGTTCTTC
>NA|NA|TRBJ1-1|TRBV5-4
CASSSGVFTEAFF
TGTGCCAGCAGCTCAGGGGTTTTCACTGAAGCTTTCTTT
>NA|NA|TRBJ1-2|TRBV5-5
CASSLVVDYGYTF
TGTGCCAGCAGCTTGGTCGTCGACTATGGCTACACCTTC
>NA|NA|TRBJ2-3|TRBV3-1
CASSQDRYPRDTQYF
TGTGCCAGCAGCCAAGATCGGTATCCCCGTGATACGCAGTATTTT
>few|TRBD2|TRBJ2-2|TRBV15
CATSRGTSGKTGELFF
TGTGCCACCAGCAGAGGGACTAGCGGAAAAACCGGGGAGCTGTTTTTT
>few|NA|TRBJ2-7|TRBV27
CASSRPGAGIYEQYF
TGTGCCAGCAGCCGGCCCGGGGCCGGTATCTACGAGCAGTACTTC